These 8 T cell receptor beta chains came from one sample sequenced in a study of tumor-infiltrating lymphocytes in primary liver carcinoma. RNA and DNA were co-extracted from approximately 20-30 mg of unsorted bulk tissue. Researchers generated TCR beta cDNA from 500 to 600 ng of total RNA, relying on a constant-region primer. Modified slightly, ARM-PCR produced TCR beta libraries over three nested multiplex PCR rounds. Researchers ran the first two PCR rounds for roughly 11 cycles each with TRBV1-TRBV30 forward primers and a C-beta reverse primer. One entry per CDR3 protein results from TCRdb running MiXCR on the multiplex PCR reads. The sample lists 20,000 to 25,000 distinct CDR3 sequences; 80% were seen once. Sequenced material: liver tumor tissue from sampling region 2. Indicated subset: tumor region T2, inferior pole. Receptor source: a woman aged 25-40 years with primary liver carcinoma and hepatitis B virus infection.

On this clonotype: At one end, the junction sequence differs from germline, possibly due to a read error. The chain combines TRBV6-1 with TRBJ1-2; D is undetermined. The CDR3 is 18 amino acids. CDR1 is MNHNS and CDR2 is SASEGT in the germline V gene. The CDR3 protein is CVSSELFLVLTSNYGYTF. CDR3 coding DNA: TGTGTCAGCAGCGAACTGTTCCTGGTCCTTACATCTAACTATGGCTACACCTTC.

This clonotype is a singleton in its sample. Germline and junction disagree at one end, which may indicate a read error. The chain links TRBV5-5 to TRBJ2-4; the D gene is possibly TRBD1 (6 bases). CDR1 SGHKS and CDR2 YYEKEE come from the germline V gene (reference sequence). There are 12 residues in the CDR3. Written as DNA, the CDR3 is TGTGCCAACAGCTACCAGCAGGGACAACAGTACTTC. Amino acid sequence: CANSYQQGQQYF. The full variable domain, rest sourced from reference TRBV5-5 and TRBJ2-4, is DAGVTQSPTHLIKTRGQQVTLRCSPISGHKSVSWYQQVLGQGPQFIFQYYEKEERGRGNFPDRFSARQFPNYSSELNVNALLLGDSALYLCANSYQQGQQYFGAGTRLSVL.

Concerning this clonotype itself: No conserved phenylalanine or tryptophan is present at the end of the CDR3, so a read error is the likely explanation. J is TRBJ1-4 and V is TRBV11-2; TRBD1 is a possible D gene (5 bases). Germline V CDR1 and CDR2: SGHAT, FQNNGV. The CDR3 runs to 12 residues. The CDR3 sequence: CDNSPWGGKLFI. CDR3 DNA sequence: TGTGACAACAGCCCCTGGGGGGGAAAACTGTTTATT.

Concerning this clonotype itself: The junction and the germline gene differ at one end; a read error may be behind it. The chain has TRBV29-1 and TRBJ2-5; D possibly matches TRBD1 or TRBD2 (5 bases each). Germline CDR1 is SQVTM and CDR2 is ANQGSEA. CDR3 length: 15 amino acids. The CDR3: CGVETARGVRETQYF. For the CDR3, the DNA is TGTGGCGTTGAAACCGCAAGGGGAGTGAGGGAGACCCAGTACTTC.

About this clonotype: This sequence may be a read error, since a much larger clone differs from it by one base. V is TRBV9 and J is TRBJ2-2, with D perhaps matching TRBD1 (5 bases). The CDR3 consists of 14 residues. Germline CDR1 SGDLS, CDR2 YYNGEE. V lost 9 bases to trimming and J lost 4 bases, with 16 bases between them. The CDR3 protein is CANRPYVGTGELFF. Here the CDR3 DNA reads TGTGCCAACAGGCCCTACGTGGGCACCGGGGAGCTGTTTTTT.

Points on this clonotype: The missing conserved phenylalanine or tryptophan at the end of this CDR3 makes a read error likely. The V gene is TRBV11-2, the J gene TRBJ2-5; unclear D gene. Germline CDR1 SGHAT, CDR2 FQNNGV. This CDR3 region has 15 residues. V was trimmed by 3 bases and J by 5 bases, leaving 16 bases between them. The CDR3 nucleotides read TGTGCCAGCAGCTTTTCGACGCCAGCCGCTGAGACCCAGTACCTC. This encodes CASSFSTPAAETQYL.

This clonotype has just a few counts. This clone may be a read error of a much larger clone one base away. V gene TRBV7-9 combines with J gene TRBJ2-1; D is unresolved. Germline CDR1 and CDR2: SEHNR and FQNEAQ (reference sequence). V was cut by 1 base and J by 0 bases, with 13 bases left in between. There are 17 residues in the CDR3. The CDR3 sequence is CASSLVFGRSSYNEQFF. CDR3 in DNA: TGTGCCAGCAGCTTAGTTTTTGGCAGGAGCTCCTACAATGAGCAGTTCTTC.

This chain uses TRBV6-1 with TRBJ2-4; 7 bases line up with TRBD2. The CDR3 is 16 residues long. V lost 10 bases, J lost 0 bases, and 12 bases stayed unmatched. Per the germline V gene, CDR1 is MNHNS and CDR2 is SASEGT. CDR3 amino acids: CATCGRVLVAKNIQYF. CDR3 in DNA: TGTGCCACTTGTGGGAGGGTCCTGGTAGCCAAAAACATTCAGTACTTC.